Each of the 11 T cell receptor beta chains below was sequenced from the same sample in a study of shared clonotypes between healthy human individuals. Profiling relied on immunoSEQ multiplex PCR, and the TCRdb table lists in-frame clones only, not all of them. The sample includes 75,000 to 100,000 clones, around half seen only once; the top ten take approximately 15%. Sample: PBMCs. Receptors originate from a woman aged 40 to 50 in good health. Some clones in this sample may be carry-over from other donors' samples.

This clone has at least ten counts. In nucleotides, the CDR3 is TGCGCCAGCAGCGGGCAGATGAACTATGGCTACACCTTC. Protein sequence: CASSGQMNYGYTF. The V gene is TRBV5-1, the J gene TRBJ1-2; D is undetermined. The CDR3 totals 13 residues. The germline V and J ends were trimmed by 4 bases and 2 bases, with 9 bases remaining between them. Germline V lookup: CDR1 SGHRS, CDR2 YFSETQ.

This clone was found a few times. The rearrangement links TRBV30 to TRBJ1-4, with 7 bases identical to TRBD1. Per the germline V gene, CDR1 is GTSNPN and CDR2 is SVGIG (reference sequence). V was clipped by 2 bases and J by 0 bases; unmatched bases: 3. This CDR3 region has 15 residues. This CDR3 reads CAWSTGDATNEKLFF. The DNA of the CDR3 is TGTGCCTGGAGTACAGGGGATGCAACTAATGAAAAACTGTTTTTT. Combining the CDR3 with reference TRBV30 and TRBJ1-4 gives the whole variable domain SQTIHQWPATLVQPVGSPLSLECTVEGTSNPNLYWYRQAAGRGLQLLFYSVGIGQISSEVPQNLSASRPQDRQFILSSKKLLLSDSGFYLCAWSTGDATNEKLFFGSGTQLSVL.

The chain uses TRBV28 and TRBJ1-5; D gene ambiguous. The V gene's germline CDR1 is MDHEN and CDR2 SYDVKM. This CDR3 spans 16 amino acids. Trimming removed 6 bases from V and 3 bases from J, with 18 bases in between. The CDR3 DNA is TGTGCCAGCAGCACAAACGTCGCCTCTGACAATCAGCCCCAGCATTTT. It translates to CASSTNVASDNQPQHF. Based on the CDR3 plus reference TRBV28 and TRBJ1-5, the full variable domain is DVKVTQSSRYLVKRTGEKVFLECVQDMDHENMFWYRQDPGLGLRLIYFSYDVKMKEKGDIPEGYSVSREKKERFSLILESASTNQTSMYLCASSTNVASDNQPQHFGDGTRLSIL.

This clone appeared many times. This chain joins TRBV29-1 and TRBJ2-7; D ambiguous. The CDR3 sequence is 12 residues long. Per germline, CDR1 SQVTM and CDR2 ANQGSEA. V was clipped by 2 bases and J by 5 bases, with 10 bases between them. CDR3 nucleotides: TGCAGCGTTGAAACCGTTGTGGACGAGCAGTACTTC. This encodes CSVETVVDEQYF.

The CDR3 coding sequence is TGTGCCACCAGCAGAGTAGCAGCGGCTGAGCTGTTTTTT. It encodes CATSRVAAAELFF. This chain links TRBV15 with TRBJ2-2; D is perhaps TRBD2 (5 bases). This CDR3 has 13 amino acids. The V end was cut by 1 base, the J end by 11 bases, with 11 bases between. Germline CDR1 reads LNHNV; CDR2 reads YYDKDF (reference sequence). Filled out from reference TRBV15 and TRBJ2-2, the complete variable domain reads DAMVIQNPRYQVTQFGKPVTLSCSQTLNHNVMYWYQQKSSQAPKLLFHYYDKDFNNEADTPDNFQSRRPNTSFCFLDIRSPGLGDTAMYLCATSRVAAAELFFGEGSRLTVL.

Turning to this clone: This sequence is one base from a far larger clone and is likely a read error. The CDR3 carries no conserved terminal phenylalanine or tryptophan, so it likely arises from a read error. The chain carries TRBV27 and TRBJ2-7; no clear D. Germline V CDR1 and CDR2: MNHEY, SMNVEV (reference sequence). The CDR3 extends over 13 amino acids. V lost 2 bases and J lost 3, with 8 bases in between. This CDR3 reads CASSLRVYYEQYL. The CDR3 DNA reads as TGTGCCAGCAGTTTACGTGTGTACTACGAGCAGTACCTC.

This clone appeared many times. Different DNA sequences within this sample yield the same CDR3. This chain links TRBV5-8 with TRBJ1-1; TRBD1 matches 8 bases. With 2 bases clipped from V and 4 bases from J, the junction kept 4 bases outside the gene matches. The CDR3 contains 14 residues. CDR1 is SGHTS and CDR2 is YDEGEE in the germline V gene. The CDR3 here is CASSFRGLGTEAFF. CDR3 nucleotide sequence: TGTGCCAGCAGCTTCAGGGGGCTGGGCACTGAAGCTTTCTTT.

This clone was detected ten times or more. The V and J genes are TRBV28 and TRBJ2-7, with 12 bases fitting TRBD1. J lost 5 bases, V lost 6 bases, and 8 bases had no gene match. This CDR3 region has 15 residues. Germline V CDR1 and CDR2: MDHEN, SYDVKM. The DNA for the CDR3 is TGTGCCAGCAGCCCCATGGGACAGGGGGCCCACGAGCAGTACTTC. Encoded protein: CASSPMGQGAHEQYF.

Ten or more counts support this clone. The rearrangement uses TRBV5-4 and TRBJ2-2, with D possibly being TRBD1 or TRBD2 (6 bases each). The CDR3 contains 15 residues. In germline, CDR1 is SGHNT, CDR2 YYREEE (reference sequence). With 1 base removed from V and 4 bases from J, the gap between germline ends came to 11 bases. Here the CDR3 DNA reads TGTGCCAGCAGCTTGCAGGGGAGGAGCACCGGGGAGCTGTTTTTT. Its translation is CASSLQGRSTGELFF.

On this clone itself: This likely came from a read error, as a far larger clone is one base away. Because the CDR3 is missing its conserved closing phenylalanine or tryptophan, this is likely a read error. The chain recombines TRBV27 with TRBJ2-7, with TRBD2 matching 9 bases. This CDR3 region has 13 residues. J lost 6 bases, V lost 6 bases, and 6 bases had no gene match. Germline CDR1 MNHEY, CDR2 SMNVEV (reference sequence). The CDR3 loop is CASRRGRAGEQYS. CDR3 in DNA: TGTGCCAGCAGGCGCGGGAGGGCGGGCGAGCAGTACTCC.

This CDR3 reads CASSFVRQGIMNTEAFF. The CDR3, as DNA: TGTGCCAGCAGCTTCGTCAGACAGGGTATCATGAACACTGAAGCTTTCTTT. The V gene is TRBV7-9, the J gene TRBJ1-1; 7 positions match TRBD1. The ends lost 3 bases at V and 0 bases at J; junction bases unmatched: 10. Germline CDR1 and CDR2: SEHNR and FQNEAQ (reference sequence). This CDR3 comprises 17 residues.